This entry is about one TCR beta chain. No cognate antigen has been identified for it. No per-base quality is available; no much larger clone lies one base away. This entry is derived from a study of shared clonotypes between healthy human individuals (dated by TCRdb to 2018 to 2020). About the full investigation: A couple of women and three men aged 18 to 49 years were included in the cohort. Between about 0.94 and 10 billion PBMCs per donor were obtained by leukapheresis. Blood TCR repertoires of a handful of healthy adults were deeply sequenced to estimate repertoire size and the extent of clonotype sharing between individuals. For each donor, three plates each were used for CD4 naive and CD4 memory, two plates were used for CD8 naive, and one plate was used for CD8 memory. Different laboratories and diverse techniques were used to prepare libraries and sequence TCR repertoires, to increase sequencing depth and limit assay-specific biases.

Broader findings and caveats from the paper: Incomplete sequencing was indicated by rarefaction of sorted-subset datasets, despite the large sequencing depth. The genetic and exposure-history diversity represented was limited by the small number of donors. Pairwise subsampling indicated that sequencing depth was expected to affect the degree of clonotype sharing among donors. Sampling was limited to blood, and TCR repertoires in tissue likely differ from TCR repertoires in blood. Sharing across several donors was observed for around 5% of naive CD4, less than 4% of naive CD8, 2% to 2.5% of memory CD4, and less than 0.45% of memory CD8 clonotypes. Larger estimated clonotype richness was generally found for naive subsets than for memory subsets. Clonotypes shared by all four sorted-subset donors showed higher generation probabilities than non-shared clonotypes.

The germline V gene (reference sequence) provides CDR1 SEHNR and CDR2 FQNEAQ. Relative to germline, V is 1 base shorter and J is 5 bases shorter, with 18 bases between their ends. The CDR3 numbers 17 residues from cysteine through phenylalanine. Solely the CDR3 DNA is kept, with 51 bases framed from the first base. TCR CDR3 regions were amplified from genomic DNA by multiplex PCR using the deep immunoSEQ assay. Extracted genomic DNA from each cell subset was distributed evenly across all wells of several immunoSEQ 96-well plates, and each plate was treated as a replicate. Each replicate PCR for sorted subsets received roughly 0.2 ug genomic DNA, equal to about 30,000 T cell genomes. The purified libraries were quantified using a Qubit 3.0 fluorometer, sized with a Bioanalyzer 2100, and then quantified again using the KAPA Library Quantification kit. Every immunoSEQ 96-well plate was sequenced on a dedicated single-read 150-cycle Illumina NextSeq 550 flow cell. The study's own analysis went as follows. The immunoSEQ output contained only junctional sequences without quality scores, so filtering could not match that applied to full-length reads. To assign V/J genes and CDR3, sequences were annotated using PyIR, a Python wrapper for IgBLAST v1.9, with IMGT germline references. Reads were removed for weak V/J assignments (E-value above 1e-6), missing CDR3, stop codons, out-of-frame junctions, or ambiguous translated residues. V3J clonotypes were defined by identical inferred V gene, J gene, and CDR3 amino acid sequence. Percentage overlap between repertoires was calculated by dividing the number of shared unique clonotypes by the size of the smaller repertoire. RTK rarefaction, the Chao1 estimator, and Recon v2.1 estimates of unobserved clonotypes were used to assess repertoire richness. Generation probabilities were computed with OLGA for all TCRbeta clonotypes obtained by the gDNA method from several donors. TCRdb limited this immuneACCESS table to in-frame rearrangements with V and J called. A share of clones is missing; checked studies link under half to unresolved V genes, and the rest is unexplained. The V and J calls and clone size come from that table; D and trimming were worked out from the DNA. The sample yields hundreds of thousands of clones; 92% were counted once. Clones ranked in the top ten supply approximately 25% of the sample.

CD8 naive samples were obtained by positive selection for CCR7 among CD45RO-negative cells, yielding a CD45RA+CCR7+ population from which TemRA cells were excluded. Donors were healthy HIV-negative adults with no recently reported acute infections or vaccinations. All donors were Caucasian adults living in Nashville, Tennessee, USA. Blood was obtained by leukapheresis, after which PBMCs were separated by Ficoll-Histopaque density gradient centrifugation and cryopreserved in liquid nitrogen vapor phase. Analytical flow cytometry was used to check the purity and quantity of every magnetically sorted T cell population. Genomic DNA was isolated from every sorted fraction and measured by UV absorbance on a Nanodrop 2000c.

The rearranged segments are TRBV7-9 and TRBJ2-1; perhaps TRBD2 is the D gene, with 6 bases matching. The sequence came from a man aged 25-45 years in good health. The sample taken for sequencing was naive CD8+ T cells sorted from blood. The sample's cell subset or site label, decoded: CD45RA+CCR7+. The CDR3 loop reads CASSLVGGARGDNEQFF. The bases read TGTGCCAGCAGCTTAGTGGGCGGGGCTAGAGGGGACAATGAGCAGTTCTTC.